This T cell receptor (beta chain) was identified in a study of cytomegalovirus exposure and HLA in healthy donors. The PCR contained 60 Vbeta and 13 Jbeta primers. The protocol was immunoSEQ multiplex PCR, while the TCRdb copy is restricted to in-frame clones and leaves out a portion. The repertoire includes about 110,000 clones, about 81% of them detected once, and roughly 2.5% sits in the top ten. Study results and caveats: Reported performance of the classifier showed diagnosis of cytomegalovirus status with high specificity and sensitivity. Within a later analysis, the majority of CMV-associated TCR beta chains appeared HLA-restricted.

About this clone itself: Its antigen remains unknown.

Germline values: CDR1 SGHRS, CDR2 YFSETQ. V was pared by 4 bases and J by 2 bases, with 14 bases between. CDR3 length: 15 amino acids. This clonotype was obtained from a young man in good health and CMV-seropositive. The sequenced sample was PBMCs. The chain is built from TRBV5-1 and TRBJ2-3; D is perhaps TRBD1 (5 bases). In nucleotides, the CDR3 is TGCGCCAGCAGCCTGGGGCATTCCGCCACAGATACGCAGTATTTT. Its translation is CASSLGHSATDTQYF.